What follows is one T cell receptor (beta chain) and its context. This record belongs to a study of T cell changes during pregnancy in multiple sclerosis. Assay used: immunoSEQ multiplex PCR; TCRdb lists only in-frame clones, some missing. Of about 98,000 clones listed, 90% to 95% are singletons. This clonotype was obtained from a female donor in good health, enrolled as a control in a pregnancy study. Source: peripheral blood, taken after pregnancy.

For the CDR3, the DNA is TGTGCCAGCAGCCCCCGCAGCGGTACGCAGTATTTT. Its protein product is CASSPRSGTQYF. V and J are TRBV13 and TRBJ2-3; tentative D call: TRBD2 (5 bases). Germline V gene sequence: CDR1 PRHDT, CDR2 FYEKMQ (reference sequence). This CDR3 has 12 amino acids. Trimming shortened V by 5 bases and J by 8 bases, and 11 bases separated the two germline ends.